These 20 T cell receptor beta chains share one sample of origin, sequenced in a study of early T cells in non-severe SARS-CoV-2 infection. One entry per CDR3 protein, called by TCRdb with MiXCR from the 5' RACE reads. The sample has roughly 56,000 distinct CDR3 sequences; about 12% are singletons. The material sequenced was whole blood. These receptors originate from an adult who was a healthcare worker with PCR-confirmed SARS-CoV-2 infection or an uninfected control (not recorded which).

CDR3 nucleotides: TGTGCCAGCAGCCCCTGGCCTGCAACTAATGAAAAACTGTTTTTT. Encoded protein: CASSPWPATNEKLFF. The genes are TRBV7-6 and TRBJ1-4; D is uncertain. CDR1 and CDR2 (germline): SGHVS, FNYEAQ. V lost 5 bases to trimming and J lost 0 bases, with 10 bases between them. This CDR3 region has 15 residues. Combining the CDR3 with reference TRBV7-6 and TRBJ1-4 gives the whole variable domain GAGVSQSPRYKVTKRGQDVALRCDPISGHVSLYWYRQALGQGPEFLTYFNYEAQQDKSGLPNDRFSAERPEGSISTLTIQRTEQRDSAMYRCASSPWPATNEKLFFGSGTQLSVL.

Comment on this clonotype: A much larger clonotype is one base distant, so this may be a read error. The genes are TRBV12-3 or TRBV12-4 and TRBJ2-2; TRBD2 aligns across 10 bases. The V segment lost 6 bases and the J segment 5 bases; nucleotides outside the gene matches: 9. The CDR3 has 16 residues. Written as DNA, the CDR3 is TGTGCCAGCAGCTCCATTCTAGCGGGAGTGACCGGGGAGCTGTTTTTT. This codes for CASSSILAGVTGELFF.

This clonotype was counted only a few times. CDR3 nucleotide sequence: TGTGCCATCAGTGAGTCAGGACTAGCGGGGGGGAATGAGCAGTTCTTC. It specifies CAISESGLAGGNEQFF. The chain uses TRBV10-3 and TRBJ2-1; 15 bases match TRBD2. CDR1 and CDR2 from the germline V gene are ENHRY and SYGVKD. The V segment lost 0 bases and the J segment 7 bases; nucleotides outside the gene matches: 1. The CDR3 has 16 residues.

This clonotype was detected a few times. The chain combines TRBV6-5 with TRBJ2-7; 9 positions match TRBD1. V gave up 0 bases and J gave up 4 bases; unmatched junction bases: 7. The CDR3 has 16 residues. Germline CDR1 reads MNHEY; CDR2 reads SVGAGI. The CDR3 reads CASSYSTGQGGYEQYF. In nucleotides, the CDR3 is TGTGCCAGCAGTTACTCGACGGGACAGGGTGGTTACGAGCAGTACTTC.

The chain couples TRBV7-2 to TRBJ2-1; TRBD1 aligns across 9 bases. The V gene end was trimmed by 2 bases and the J gene end by 7 bases; junction bases not matched to a gene: 6. The V gene's germline CDR1 is SGHTA and CDR2 FQGNSA. This CDR3 region has 15 residues. CDR3 sequence reads: CASSLSGTGRNEQFF. CDR3 DNA: TGTGCCAGCAGCTTATCCGGGACAGGGCGTAATGAGCAGTTCTTC.

V usage is TRBV29-1 and J usage is TRBJ2-3; 7 bases are shared with TRBD2. The J segment lost 0 bases and the V segment lost 4 bases, leaving 7 bases of the junction unmatched. From germline, CDR1 is SQVTM and CDR2 ANQGSEA. The CDR3 is 15 residues long. CDR3 nucleotides: TGCAGCGTTGTATCTGCGGGGGACAGCACAGATACGCAGTATTTT. It is translated as CSVVSAGDSTDTQYF.

On this clonotype: Sequence at one end of the junction differs from germline and may be a read error. This chain connects TRBV25-1 to TRBJ1-3; TRBD1 matches 9 bases. This CDR3 is built from 16 residues. CDR1 and CDR2 from the germline V gene are MGHDK and SYGVNS. The DNA of the CDR3 is TGTGCCAGCAGTGTCGTAACAGGGGGCTCTGAAAACACCATATATTTT. Its translation is CASSVVTGGSENTIYF.

This chain links TRBV27 with TRBJ2-5, with D possibly being TRBD2 (5 bases). The CDR3 sequence is 16 residues long. Per the germline V gene, CDR1 is MNHEY and CDR2 is SMNVEV (reference sequence). The V end lost 6 bases, the J end lost 1 base, and 18 bases lay between the germline ends. This CDR3 is CASREDSRLPQETQYF. In DNA, the CDR3 is TGTGCCAGCAGGGAGGATTCTCGACTTCCCCAAGAGACCCAGTACTTC.

This chain links TRBV27 with TRBJ2-1, with TRBD1 identical over 7 bases. CDR1 is MNHEY, CDR2 SMNVEV, per germline (reference sequence). The CDR3 covers 18 residues. After removal of 8 bases from V and 6 bases from J, the junction contained 22 bases not matched to a gene. The CDR3 sequence: CASSFLAADEGASNEQFF. CDR3 in DNA: TGTGCCAGCTCATTCCTCGCGGCGGACGAGGGGGCGAGCAATGAGCAGTTCTTC.

This clonotype was detected many times. The chain is built from TRBV19 and TRBJ1-2; TRBD1 agrees at 9 bases. The CDR3 is made up of 15 amino acids. Trimming cost V 7 bases and J 5 bases; bases outside gene matches: 11. Germline V gives CDR1 LNHDA, CDR2 SQIVND (reference sequence). The CDR3, as DNA: TGTGCCAGTAACAGGGGGCCAGCTTGGAGATATGGCTACACCTTC. This codes for CASNRGPAWRYGYTF.

This clonotype was found a few times. This chain connects TRBV4-2 to TRBJ2-3, with no clear D. The germline V gene encodes CDR1 LGHNA and CDR2 YNFKEQ. Trimming pared 0 bases from V and 1 base from J, leaving 8 bases between. There are 15 residues in the CDR3. The CDR3 region is CASSQDDGRTDTQYF. The CDR3 nucleotides read TGTGCCAGCAGCCAAGACGACGGCCGCACAGATACGCAGTATTTT.

This clonotype was observed many times. The chain couples TRBV12-3 or TRBV12-4 to TRBJ2-3; no clear D. The CDR3 runs to 16 residues. V lost 2 bases, J lost 0 bases, and 12 bases lay in between. The CDR3 here is CASSLYERVSTDTQYF. The CDR3 DNA reads as TGTGCCAGCAGTTTATACGAGCGTGTAAGCACAGATACGCAGTATTTT.

The CDR3 is CASSVKSTGYYEQYF. Written as DNA, the CDR3 is TGCGCCAGCAGCGTAAAATCGACAGGCTATTACGAGCAGTACTTC. The V gene is TRBV4-1, the J gene TRBJ2-7; TRBD1 might be the D (6 bases). CDR1 and CDR2 from the germline V gene are MGHRA and YSYEKL. The CDR3 runs to 15 residues. V shed 5 bases and J shed 4 bases, with 18 bases lying between them.

The chain uses TRBV27 and TRBJ2-7; D is unclear. Trimming pared 5 bases from V and 0 bases from J, leaving 8 bases between. This CDR3 is built from 13 residues. Germline V gene sequence: CDR1 MNHEY, CDR2 SMNVEV (reference sequence). The CDR3: CASSGRLSYEQYF. The CDR3 coding sequence is TGTGCCAGCAGTGGCCGCCTCTCCTACGAGCAGTACTTC.

This clonotype showed up many times. This chain connects TRBV25-1 to TRBJ2-2, with TRBD1 as a possible D gene (8 bases). CDR3 length: 14 amino acids. Trimming cost V 5 bases and J 7 bases, with 14 bases left between them. Germline loops: CDR1 MGHDK, CDR2 SYGVNS. Here the CDR3 reads CASSSTGGGGELFF. The CDR3 bases are TGTGCCAGCAGTAGCACAGGGGGGGGCGGGGAGCTGTTTTTT. The whole variable domain, remainder taken from reference TRBV25-1 and TRBJ2-2, is EADIYQTPRYLVIGTGKKITLECSQTMGHDKMYWYQQDPGMELHLIHYSYGVNSTEKGDLSSESTVSRIRTEHFPLTLESARPSHTSQYLCASSSTGGGGELFFGEGSRLTVL.

This clonotype has a handful of counts. The DNA for the CDR3 is TGCAGTGTTCTGGCCGGGACTTTGCTCCAGCCCCAGCATTTT. As protein: CSVLAGTLLQPQHF. V gene TRBV20-1 combines with J gene TRBJ1-5, with D tentatively TRBD1 (5 bases). CDR3 length: 14 residues. V lost 7 bases, J lost 7 bases, and 20 bases lay in between. Germline CDR1 reads DFQATT; CDR2 reads SNEGSKA (reference sequence).

This sequence joins TRBV6-2 or TRBV6-3 and TRBJ2-2; the D gene could be TRBD1 or TRBD2 (5 bases each). Germline V CDR1 and CDR2: MNHEY, SVGEGT. The CDR3 spans 14 residues. Trimming shortened V by 7 bases and J by 1 base, and 10 bases separated the two germline ends. The CDR3 region is CASTGTVNTGELFF. Written as DNA, the CDR3 is TGTGCCAGCACCGGGACCGTGAACACCGGGGAGCTGTTTTTT.

This clonotype occurred a few times. The CDR3 DNA sequence: TGTGCCAGCAGCCGGGGCCTATACAATGAGCAGTTCTTC. It yields the protein CASSRGLYNEQFF. The J gene is TRBJ2-1, the V gene TRBV2; D possibly uses TRBD1 or TRBD2 (5 bases each). CDR3 length: 13 residues. The ends were cut back, 6 bases at V and 4 bases at J, with 10 bases in the middle. CDR1 is SNHLY and CDR2 is FYNNEI in the germline V gene.

Ten or more counts support this clonotype. The J gene is TRBJ1-2, the V gene TRBV10-1; no reliable D call. CDR1 WNHNN and CDR2 SYGVQD come from the germline V gene (reference sequence). This CDR3 spans 13 amino acids. Trimming took 0 bases from V and 2 from J, leaving 4 bases between them. The CDR3 DNA follows: TGCGCCAGCAGTGAGTCTCCCAACTATGGCTACACCTTC. This codes for CASSESPNYGYTF.

This clonotype was observed many times. This chain joins TRBV9 and TRBJ2-1; 8 nucleotides align to TRBD2. The CDR3 has 15 residues. V was pared by 3 bases and J by 8 bases, with 10 bases of the junction left unmatched. Looked up from germline, CDR1 is SGDLS and CDR2 is YYNGEE. The DNA for the CDR3 is TGTGCCAGCAGCGCGAGCGGGAGAGAGTTGGATGAGCAGTTCTTC. Encoded protein: CASSASGRELDEQFF.